The source of this T cell receptor beta chain is a study of blood T cell repertoires in COVID-19. The overall study: Material from acute and convalescent COVID-19 was sourced from the United States, Italy and Spain. From T cells, B-cell-depleted T cells, or PBMCs came the material, which was cDNA or gDNA.

Original processing methods: The assay estimated nucleated cells by amplifying reference gene primers. Data came from immunoSEQ multiplex PCR; TCRdb stores just in-frame clones and leaves some out. V and J calls and clone size are those listed in that table; D and trimming were worked out from the DNA. The repertoire includes under 200,000 clones, around nine tenths of them detected once, and roughly 3.9% sits in the top ten. V was pared by 5 bases and J by 6 bases, with 7 bases of the junction left unmatched. The CDR3 has 15 residues. Germline lookup yields CDR1 MNHNS and CDR2 SASEGT. The sequencing input was peripheral blood. The TCR comes from a man between 18 and 35 years old with active or convalescent COVID-19. The chain recombines TRBV6-1 with TRBJ2-6, with 7 bases fitting TRBD1. The CDR3 here is CASSSDRVVANVLTF. CDR3 coding DNA: TGTGCCAGCAGTTCCGACAGGGTAGTGGCCAACGTCCTGACTTTC.